The TCR beta chain under discussion was sequenced for a study of T cells in localized non-small cell lung cancer. Notes on this clone: Its antigen remains unidentified.

Sequencing used immunoSEQ multiplex PCR; TCRdb keeps in-frame clones, though not all of them. This sample has roughly 26,000 clones, with 80% to 95% found just once. Findings and limits, study-wide: Uninvolved adjacent lung showed the highest T cell clonality, exceeding tumor.

The germline V gene encodes CDR1 MRHNA and CDR2 SNTAGT. The CDR3 has 15 residues. The V segment lost 8 bases and the J segment 4 bases; nucleotides outside the gene matches: 10. Specimen: peripheral blood, collected before any cancer treatment. The chain is built from TRBV6-4 and TRBJ2-2; 7 bases line up with TRBD2. The sequence came from a female donor of 60 years or more with stage II squamous cell lung carcinoma. CDR3 sequence reads: CASGSSTSPTGELFF. The CDR3 coding sequence is TGTGCCAGCGGCTCATCGACTAGCCCCACCGGGGAGCTGTTTTTT.